There are many counts of the clone carrying this T cell receptor (beta chain). RNA transcripts provided the source from which TCR beta CDR3 regions were amplified. First-round RT-PCR targeting the TCR CDR3 was performed with the HTBI primer set. MiXCR, run by TCRdb on the multiplex PCR reads, gives a single entry per CDR3 protein. The sample shows 300,000 or so distinct CDR3 sequences, 18% of them seen only once. The sample originates from a study of T cells in Graves' hyperthyroidism and ophthalmopathy. In germline, CDR1 is DFQATT, CDR2 SNEGSKA (reference sequence). V dropped 0 bases and J dropped 8; count of bases not matched to a gene: 16. This CDR3 spans 17 amino acids.

The receptor's source is a woman in her 50s with Graves' hyperthyroidism. Source material: blood. The V call is TRBV20-1, the J call TRBJ2-1; 7 nucleotides line up with TRBD1. For the CDR3, the DNA is TGCAGTGCTAGAGAGGGAGCCGGGACAGAGGGTTGGGATGAGCAGTTCTTC. This gives the protein CSAREGAGTEGWDEQFF.